This TCR beta chain was recovered during a study of blood T cells in healthy people across ages. Regarding the study as a whole: The long-lived group displayed more naive CD4+ cells, plus higher diversity, than the aged donors did. Older age coincided with a roughly linear decline in TCR beta diversity per million T cells. Calculation of diversity from one million T cells yielded estimates considered to be underestimates.

Trimming shortened V by 4 bases and J by 2 bases, and 15 bases separated the two germline ends. The germline CDR1 and CDR2 sequences are SGHTA and FQGNSA. The CDR3 is 16 residues long. PCR was performed a second time for about 7 to 12 cycles using a sample-barcoded 5' primer and a J-beta primer mix. Unique molecular identifiers of 12 random nucleotides labeled each cDNA. TCRdb re-analysed the 5' RACE reads in MiXCR, keeping a single row per CDR3 protein. There are 1.5 million to 2 million distinct CDR3 sequences in the sample; approximately 30% occur only once, and about 7.7% lies in the top ten. This clonotype was counted between two and nine times. Antigen unknown.

This chain joins TRBV7-2 and TRBJ2-1; possible D gene TRBD1, 7 bases. This receptor was obtained from a woman younger than 45 in good health. The sequencing input was blood. The CDR3: CASSYQTGRPYNEQFF. The CDR3 DNA reads TGTGCCAGCAGCTACCAGACAGGGAGGCCCTACAATGAGCAGTTCTTC.